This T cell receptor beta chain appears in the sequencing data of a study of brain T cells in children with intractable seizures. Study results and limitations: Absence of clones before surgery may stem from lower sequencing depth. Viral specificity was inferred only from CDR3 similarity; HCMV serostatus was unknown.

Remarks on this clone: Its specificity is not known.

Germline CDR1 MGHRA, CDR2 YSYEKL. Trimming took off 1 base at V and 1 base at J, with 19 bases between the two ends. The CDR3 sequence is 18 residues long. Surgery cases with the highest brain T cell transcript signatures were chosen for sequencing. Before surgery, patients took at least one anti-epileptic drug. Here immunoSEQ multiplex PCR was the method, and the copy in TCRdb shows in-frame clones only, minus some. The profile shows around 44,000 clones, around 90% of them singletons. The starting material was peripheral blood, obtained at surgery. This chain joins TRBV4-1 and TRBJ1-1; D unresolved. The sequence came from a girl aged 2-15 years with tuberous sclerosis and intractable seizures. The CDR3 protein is CASSQAHGVSRGNTEAFF. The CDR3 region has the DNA TGCGCCAGCAGCCAAGCCCATGGGGTTTCGCGGGGGAACACTGAAGCTTTCTTT.